The following is a T cell receptor beta chain sequence with its context. The CDR3 runs 15 residues. Germline V lookup: CDR1 LNHNV, CDR2 YYDKDF (reference sequence). Unmatched junction bases numbered 7, after V lost 3 bases and J lost 4 bases. In the original workflow: Amplification of reference gene primers was used by the study to estimate nucleated cell counts. The table came from immunoSEQ multiplex PCR; TCRdb's copy has only in-frame clones and leaves some out. V, J and clone size derive from that table, while D and trimming were established from the DNA sequence. Among approximately 31,000 clones listed, more than 85% were seen once. This sample stems from a study of blood T cell repertoires in COVID-19. Background on the study: Specimens from acute and convalescent COVID-19 originated in the United States, Italy and Spain. Sources were T cells, B-cell-depleted T cells, or PBMCs; the material itself was cDNA or gDNA.

The sequencing sample was made of peripheral blood. The gene calls are TRBV15 and TRBJ1-1, with TRBD1 matching over 8 bases. The sequence was collected from a man between 60 and 75 years old with acute or convalescent COVID-19. The CDR3, as DNA: TGTGCCACCAGCAGCGGACAGGGAGGTATCACTGAAGCTTTCTTT. This translates into CATSSGQGGITEAFF.